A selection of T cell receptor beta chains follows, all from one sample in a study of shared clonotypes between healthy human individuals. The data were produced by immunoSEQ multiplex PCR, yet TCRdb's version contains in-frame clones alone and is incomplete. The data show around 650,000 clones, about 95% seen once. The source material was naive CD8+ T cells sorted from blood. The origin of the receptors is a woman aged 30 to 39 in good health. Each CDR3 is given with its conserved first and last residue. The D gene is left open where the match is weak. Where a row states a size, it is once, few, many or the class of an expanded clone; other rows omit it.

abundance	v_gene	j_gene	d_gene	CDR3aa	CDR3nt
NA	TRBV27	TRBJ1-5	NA	CASSLSGGIGLQPQHF	TGTGCCAGCAGTTTATCGGGGGGGATAGGGCTTCAGCCCCAGCATTTT
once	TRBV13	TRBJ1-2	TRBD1	CASSNNRGSILGYTF	TGTGCCAGCAGCAACAACAGGGGCTCGATTCTTGGCTACACCTTC
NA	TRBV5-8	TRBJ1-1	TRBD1	CASSLGQGRKTEAFF	TGTGCCAGCAGCTTGGGACAGGGACGAAAAACTGAAGCTTTCTTT
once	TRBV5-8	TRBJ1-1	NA	CASSSHGVNTEAFF	TGTGCCAGCAGCTCCCACGGAGTGAACACTGAAGCTTTCTTT
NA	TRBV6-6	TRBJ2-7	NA	CASSYGRSTEQYF	TGTGCCAGCAGTTACGGGCGAAGTACCGAGCAGTACTTC
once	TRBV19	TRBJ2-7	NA	CARDPRVNEQYF	TGTGCCAGAGACCCACGGGTGAACGAGCAGTACTTC
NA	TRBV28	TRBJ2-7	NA	CASSLGGGPYEQYF	TGTGCCAGCAGTTTGGGAGGGGGGCCCTACGAGCAGTACTTC
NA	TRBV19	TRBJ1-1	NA	CATDPRGSLMNTEAFF	TGTGCCACCGATCCCCGGGGCAGCTTGATGAACACTGAAGCTTTCTTT
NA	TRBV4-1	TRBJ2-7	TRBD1	CASSQEGRGSSYEQYF	TGCGCCAGCAGCCAAGAGGGCAGGGGGAGCTCCTACGAGCAGTACTTC
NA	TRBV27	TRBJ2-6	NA	CASGLAPGANVLTF	TGTGCCAGCGGTTTGGCCCCTGGGGCCAACGTCCTGACTTTC
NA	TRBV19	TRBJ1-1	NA	CASSIWGIPSEAFF	TGTGCCAGTAGTATTTGGGGAATTCCCTCTGAAGCTTTCTTT
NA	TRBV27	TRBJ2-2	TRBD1	CASSLGTGNTGELFF	TGTGCCAGCAGTTTGGGGACAGGGAACACCGGGGAGCTGTTTTTT
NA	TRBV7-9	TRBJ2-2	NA	CASTQSEMSPAGELFF	TGTGCCAGCACCCAATCGGAGATGTCCCCCGCCGGGGAGCTGTTTTTT
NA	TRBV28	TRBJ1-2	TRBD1	CASSPTGEVYGYTF	TGTGCCAGCAGTCCGACAGGGGAGGTCTATGGCTACACCTTC
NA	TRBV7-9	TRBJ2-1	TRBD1	CASSLGWGTGYDEQFF	TGTGCCAGCAGCTTGGGATGGGGGACAGGGTACGATGAGCAGTTCTTC
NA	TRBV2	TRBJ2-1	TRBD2	CASSEVSAGGLHNEQFF	TGTGCCAGCAGTGAAGTCTCAGCGGGAGGGTTACACAATGAGCAGTTCTTC
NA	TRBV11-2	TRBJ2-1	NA	CASSQQGGKDNEQFF	TGTGCCAGCAGCCAACAGGGTGGGAAGGACAATGAGCAGTTCTTC
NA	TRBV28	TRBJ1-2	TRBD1	CASSLFPFQDRDYGYTF	TGTGCCAGCAGTTTATTTCCCTTTCAGGACAGGGACTATGGCTACACCTTC
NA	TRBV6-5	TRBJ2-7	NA	CASSYGPQGEQYF	TGTGCCAGCAGTTACGGACCTCAAGGCGAGCAGTACTTC
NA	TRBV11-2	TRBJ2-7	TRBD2	CASSSLLAASSYEQYF	TGTGCCAGCAGCTCCCTTCTAGCGGCAAGCTCCTACGAGCAGTACTTC
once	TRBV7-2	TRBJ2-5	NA	CASSLDLREEETQYF	TGTGCCAGCAGCTTAGACTTAAGGGAAGAAGAGACCCAGTACTTC
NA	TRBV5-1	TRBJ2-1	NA	CASSLDPPENEQFF	TGCGCCAGCAGCTTGGACCCGCCTGAGAATGAGCAGTTCTTC
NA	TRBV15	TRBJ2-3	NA	CATSRGESSTDTQYF	TGTGCCACCAGCAGAGGGGAGTCTAGCACAGATACGCAGTATTTT
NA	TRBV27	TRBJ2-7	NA	CASSLGTAYEQYF	TGTGCCAGCAGTTTGGGGACTGCCTACGAGCAGTACTTC
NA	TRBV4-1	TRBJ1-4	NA	CASSRWEVGVSTNEKLFF	TGCGCCAGCAGCCGCTGGGAGGTGGGGGTTTCAACTAATGAAAAACTGTTTTTT
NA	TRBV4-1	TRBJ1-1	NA	CASSQAEGDTEAFF	TGCGCCAGCAGCCAAGCGGAGGGAGATACTGAAGCTTTCTTT
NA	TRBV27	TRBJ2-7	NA	CASSLSGLREQYF	TGTGCCAGCAGTTTATCCGGGTTACGCGAGCAGTACTTC
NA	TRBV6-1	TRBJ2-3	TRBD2	CASSEGLAGAGDTQYF	TGTGCCAGCAGTGAGGGACTAGCGGGAGCAGGGGATACGCAGTATTTT
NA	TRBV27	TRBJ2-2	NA	CASSLVAPGELFF	TGTGCCAGCAGCCTTGTTGCTCCCGGGGAGCTGTTTTTT
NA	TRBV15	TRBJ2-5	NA	CATSRDPGQETQYF	TGTGCCACCAGCAGAGATCCAGGGCAAGAGACCCAGTACTTC
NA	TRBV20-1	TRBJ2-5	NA	CSATLGETQYF	TGCAGTGCTACGTTGGGGGAGACCCAGTACTTC
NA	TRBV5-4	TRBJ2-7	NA	CASSSSYEQYF	TGTGCCAGCAGCTCCAGCTACGAGCAGTACTTC
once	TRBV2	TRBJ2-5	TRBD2	CASSELAGLQETQYF	TGTGCCAGCAGTGAGCTAGCGGGACTCCAAGAGACCCAGTACTTC
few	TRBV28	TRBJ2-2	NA	CASSFSKELFF	TGTGCCAGCAGTTTTTCTAAGGAGCTGTTTTTT
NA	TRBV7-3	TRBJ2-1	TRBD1	CASSLHGQDNNEQFF	TGTGCCAGCAGCTTACACGGACAGGATAACAATGAGCAGTTCTTC
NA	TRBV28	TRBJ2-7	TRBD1	CASSVSGGTVYEQYF	TGTGCCAGCAGCGTCTCAGGGGGCACAGTCTACGAGCAGTACTTC
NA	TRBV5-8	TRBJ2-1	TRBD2	CASSLWGGSSYNEQFF	TGTGCCAGCAGCTTGTGGGGGGGGAGCTCCTACAATGAGCAGTTCTTC